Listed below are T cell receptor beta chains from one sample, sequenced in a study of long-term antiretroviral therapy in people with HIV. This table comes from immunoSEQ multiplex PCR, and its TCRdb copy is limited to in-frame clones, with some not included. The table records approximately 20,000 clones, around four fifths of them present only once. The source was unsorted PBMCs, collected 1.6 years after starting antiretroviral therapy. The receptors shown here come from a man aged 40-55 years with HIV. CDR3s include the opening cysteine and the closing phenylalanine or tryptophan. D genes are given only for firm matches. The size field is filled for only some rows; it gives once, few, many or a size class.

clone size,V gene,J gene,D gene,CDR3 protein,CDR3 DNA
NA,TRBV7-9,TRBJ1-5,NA,CASSRGGQPQHF,TGTGCCAGCAGCCGCGGGGGACAGCCCCAGCATTTT
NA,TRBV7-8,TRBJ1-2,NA,CASSLGGSNYGYTF,TGTGCCAGCAGCTTAGGCGGGTCTAACTATGGCTACACCTTC
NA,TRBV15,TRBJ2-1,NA,CATSRARRGAYNEQFF,TGTGCCACCAGCAGAGCGAGACGCGGGGCCTACAATGAGCAGTTCTTC
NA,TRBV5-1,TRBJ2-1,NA,CASSPGQSYNEQFF,TGCGCCAGCAGCCCCGGACAGTCATACAATGAGCAGTTCTTC
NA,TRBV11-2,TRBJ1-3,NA,CASSSPRGYSGNTIYF,TGTGCCAGCAGCTCCCCCAGGGGATACTCTGGAAACACCATATATTTT
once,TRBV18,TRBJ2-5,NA,CASSLTPSQETQYF,TGTGCCAGCTCACTCACCCCATCCCAAGAGACCCAGTACTTC
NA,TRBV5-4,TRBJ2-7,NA,CASSLGGTTRIYEQYF,TGTGCCAGCAGCTTGGGGGGGACAACTAGGATCTACGAGCAGTACTTC
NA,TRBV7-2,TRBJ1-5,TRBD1,CASSLGPGQGANSNQPQHF,TGTGCCAGCAGCTTAGGCCCGGGACAGGGGGCGAATAGCAATCAGCCCCAGCATTTT
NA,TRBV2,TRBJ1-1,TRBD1,CASTNDRDDEAFF,TGTGCCAGCACTAATGACAGGGATGATGAAGCTTTCTTT
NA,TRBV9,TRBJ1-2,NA,CASSAQGARGYTF,TGTGCCAGCAGCGCACAGGGTGCGAGGGGCTACACCTTC
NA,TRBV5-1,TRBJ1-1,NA,CASRAGWMNTEAFF,TGCGCCAGCCGAGCAGGGTGGATGAACACTGAAGCTTTCTTT
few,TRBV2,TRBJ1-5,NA,CASSWRDQPQHF,TGTGCCAGCAGTTGGAGAGATCAGCCCCAGCATTTT
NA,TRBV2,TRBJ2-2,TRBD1,CASDGPNRGGAHTGELFF,TGTGCCAGCGATGGCCCCAACAGGGGTGGGGCCCACACCGGGGAGCTGTTTTTT
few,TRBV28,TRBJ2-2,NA,CASSSAGQNTGELFF,TGTGCCAGCAGTTCGGCGGGACAGAACACCGGGGAGCTGTTTTTT
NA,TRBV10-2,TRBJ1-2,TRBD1,CASSVQQGGRSYGYTF,TGCGCCAGCAGTGTCCAGCAGGGGGGGCGCAGTTATGGCTACACCTTC
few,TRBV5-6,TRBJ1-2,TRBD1,CASSPGDRGLVGYTF,TGTGCCAGCAGCCCCGGGGACAGGGGCCTTGTTGGCTACACCTTC
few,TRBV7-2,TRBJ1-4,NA,CASSLVPATNEKLFF,TGTGCCAGCAGCTTAGTTCCAGCAACTAATGAAAAACTGTTTTTT
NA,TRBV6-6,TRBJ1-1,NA,CASSPRQNTEAFF,TGTGCCAGCAGTCCCCGACAGAACACTGAAGCTTTCTTT
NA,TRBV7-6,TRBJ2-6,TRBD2,CASSLERGLPGSGANVLTF,TGTGCCAGCAGCTTAGAGCGGGGATTGCCAGGCTCTGGGGCCAACGTCCTGACTTTC
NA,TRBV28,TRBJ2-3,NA,CASSTQGMPRDTQYF,TGTGCCAGCAGCACCCAGGGAATGCCTAGGGATACGCAGTATTTT
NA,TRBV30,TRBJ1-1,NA,CAWSGQFTEAFF,TGTGCCTGGAGTGGACAGTTTACTGAAGCTTTCTTT
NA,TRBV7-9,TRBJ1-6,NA,CASSLVLGQRSNSPLHF,TGTGCCAGCAGCTTAGTTCTTGGGCAGAGGTCTAATTCACCCCTCCACTTT
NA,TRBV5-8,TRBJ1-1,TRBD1,CASSWSGTGPSEAFF,TGTGCCAGCAGCTGGTCCGGGACAGGACCCTCTGAAGCTTTCTTT
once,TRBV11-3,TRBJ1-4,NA,CASSLGTTTNEKLFF,TGTGCCAGCAGCTTAGGGACAACAACTAATGAAAAACTGTTTTTT
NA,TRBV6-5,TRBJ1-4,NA,CASRTISDEKLFF,TGTGCCAGCAGGACTATATCGGATGAAAAACTGTTTTTT
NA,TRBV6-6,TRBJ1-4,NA,CASSSPEKGLNEKLFF,TGTGCCAGCAGTTCCCCGGAGAAGGGCCTCAATGAAAAACTGTTTTTT
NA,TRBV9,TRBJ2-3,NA,CASSPIGGTDTQYF,TGTGCCAGCAGCCCTATCGGAGGGACAGATACGCAGTATTTT
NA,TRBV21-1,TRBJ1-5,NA,CASSKVSDRGARSNQPQHF,TGTGCCAGCAGCAAAGTCTCGGACAGGGGGGCTAGGAGCAATCAGCCCCAGCATTTT
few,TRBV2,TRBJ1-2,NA,CASSEGPNTF,TGTGCCAGCAGTGAAGGCCCGAACACCTTC
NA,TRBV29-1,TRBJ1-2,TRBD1,CSVEETGSNYGYTF,TGCAGCGTTGAAGAGACAGGGTCTAACTATGGCTACACCTTC
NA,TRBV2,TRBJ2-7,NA,CASSSVGPRRSYEQYF,TGTGCCAGCAGTTCCGTCGGGCCCCGGAGGTCCTACGAGCAGTACTTC
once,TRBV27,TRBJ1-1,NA,CATYRGPNTEAFF,TGTGCCACCTACCGAGGCCCGAACACTGAAGCTTTCTTT
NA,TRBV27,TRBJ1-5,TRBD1,CASSSTGVYSNQPQHF,TGTGCCAGCAGTTCCACAGGGGTTTATAGCAATCAGCCCCAGCATTTT
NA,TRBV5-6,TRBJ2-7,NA,CASSFGRSYEQYF,TGTGCCAGCAGCTTTGGCAGGAGCTACGAGCAGTACTTC
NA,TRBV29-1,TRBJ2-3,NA,CSVETESMGTDTQYF,TGCAGCGTTGAAACAGAGTCCATGGGCACAGATACGCAGTATTTT
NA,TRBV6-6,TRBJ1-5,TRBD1,CASSPTGGEAGQPQHF,TGTGCCAGCAGTCCTACAGGGGGCGAGGCTGGTCAGCCCCAGCATTTT
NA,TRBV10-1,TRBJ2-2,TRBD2,CASSEVAGATGELFF,TGCGCCAGCAGTGAGGTCGCGGGAGCAACCGGGGAGCTGTTTTTT
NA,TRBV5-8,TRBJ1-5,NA,CASSLQLDYSNQPQHF,TGTGCCAGCAGCTTGCAATTGGACTATAGCAATCAGCCCCAGCATTTT
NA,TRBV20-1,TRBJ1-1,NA,CSARQGTEAFF,TGCAGTGCTAGACAGGGTACTGAAGCTTTCTTT
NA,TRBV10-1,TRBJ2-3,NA,CASSDEGGPDTQYF,TGCGCCAGCAGTGATGAGGGGGGACCAGATACGCAGTATTTT
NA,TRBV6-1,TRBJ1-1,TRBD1,CASVTTGGFDEAFF,TGTGCCAGCGTGACTACAGGGGGCTTTGATGAAGCTTTCTTT
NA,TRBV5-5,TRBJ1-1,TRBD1,CASSYAGTGGQLDPNTEAFF,TGTGCCAGCAGCTATGCGGGGACAGGGGGCCAACTCGATCCAAACACTGAAGCTTTCTTT
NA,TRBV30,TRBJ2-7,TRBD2,CAWTLVGRASYEQYF,TGTGCCTGGACCCTCGTAGGGAGGGCTTCCTACGAGCAGTACTTC
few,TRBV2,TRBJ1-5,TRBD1,CASSRTGRDQPQHF,TGTGCCAGCAGTAGGACAGGTCGTGATCAGCCCCAGCATTTT
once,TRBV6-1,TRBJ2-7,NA,CASSEGMGFGYEQYF,TGTGCCAGCAGTGAAGGGATGGGATTCGGGTACGAGCAGTACTTC
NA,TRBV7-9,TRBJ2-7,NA,CASGRTYEQYF,TGTGCCAGTGGACGGACCTACGAGCAGTACTTC
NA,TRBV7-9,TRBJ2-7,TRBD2,CASSSTGTSYEQYF,TGTGCCAGCAGCTCAACCGGGACTAGTTACGAGCAGTACTTC
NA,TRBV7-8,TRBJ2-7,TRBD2,CASSLEAGGSGHYYEQYF,TGTGCCAGCAGCTTAGAAGCGGGGGGCTCCGGACACTACTACGAGCAGTACTTC
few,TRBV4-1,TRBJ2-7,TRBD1,CASSQDPTRDRYF,TGCGCCAGCAGCCAAGACCCGACCAGGGACAGGTACTTC
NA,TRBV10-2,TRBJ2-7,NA,CASSEMGGGPYEQYF,TGCGCCAGCAGTGAGATGGGGGGGGGCCCTTACGAGCAGTACTTC
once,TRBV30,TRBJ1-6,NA,CAWSEYLRPQPSSYNSPLHF,TGTGCCTGGAGTGAATACCTTAGACCACAGCCTAGCTCCTATAATTCACCCCTCCACTTT
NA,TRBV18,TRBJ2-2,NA,CASSRPEGRPAGELFF,TGTGCCAGCTCACGCCCGGAGGGACGTCCCGCCGGGGAGCTGTTTTTT
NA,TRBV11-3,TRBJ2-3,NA,CASKGSTDTQYF,TGTGCCAGCAAAGGGAGCACAGATACGCAGTATTTT
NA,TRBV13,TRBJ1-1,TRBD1,CASSKDRAAGTEAFF,TGTGCCAGCAGCAAAGACAGGGCGGCGGGCACTGAAGCTTTCTTT
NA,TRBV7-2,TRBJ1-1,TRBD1,CASSQRTGGVTEAFF,TGTGCCAGCAGCCAGAGGACAGGGGGTGTAACTGAAGCTTTCTTT
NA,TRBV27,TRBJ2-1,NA,CASSLVGAGNNEQFF,TGTGCCAGCAGTCTGGTGGGGGCAGGGAACAATGAGCAGTTCTTC
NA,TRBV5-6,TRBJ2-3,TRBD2,CASSLGRTSGVTDTQYF,TGTGCCAGCAGCCTGGGCCGGACTAGCGGTGTCACAGATACGCAGTATTTT